The clone carrying this TCR beta chain was detected only a few times. The CDR3 regions of TCR beta were amplified from RNA transcripts. An initial round of RT-PCR targeting the TCR CDR3 relied on the HTBI primer set. MiXCR was run by TCRdb on the multiplex PCR reads, yielding one entry per CDR3 protein. Among hundreds of thousands of distinct CDR3 sequences listed, around 15% were seen once. The data stem from a study of T cells in Graves' hyperthyroidism and ophthalmopathy. Orbital computed tomography, thyroid ultrasound, serum thyroxine and TRAb, and clinical symptoms together informed the diagnoses. The receptor comes from a young woman with Graves' hyperthyroidism. Specimen: blood.

The DNA of the CDR3 is TGTGCCAGCAGCAGAGGGAGGTATGGCTACACCTTC. Translating gives CASSRGRYGYTF. The V gene is TRBV12-3 or TRBV12-4, the J gene TRBJ1-2, with unresolved D. CDR3 length: 12 amino acids. V was trimmed by 6 bases and J by 5 bases, leaving 10 bases between them.